The 8 T cell receptor beta chains below were found in one sample sequenced in a study of chemoradiotherapy in HPV16-positive cancers. The assay was immunoSEQ multiplex PCR, and TCRdb's table has in-frame clones only and misses some. The table has under 7,500 clones, roughly 92% seen once. Sequencing was performed on blood, taken from a patient who underwent chemoradiotherapy. The receptors come from a human donor with HPV-associated anogenital cancer.

The chain has TRBV6-1 and TRBJ1-1; D is uncertain. V lost 6 bases and J 3 bases, leaving 8 bases between the germline ends. Germline V gives CDR1 MNHNS, CDR2 SASEGT. The CDR3 is 12 amino acids. This CDR3 reads CASRWSDTEAFF. CDR3 nucleotides: TGTGCCAGCAGATGGTCGGACACTGAAGCTTTCTTT.

The chain couples TRBV5-1 to TRBJ1-5; D not certain. The CDR3 totals 16 residues. The germline CDR1 and CDR2 sequences are SGHRS and YFSETQ. The ends were cut back, 2 bases at V and 1 base at J, with 13 bases in the middle. The CDR3 DNA sequence: TGCGCCAGCAGCTTCCGTCAACCCGGGAGCAATCAGCCCCAGCATTTT. Amino acid sequence: CASSFRQPGSNQPQHF.

On this clone itself: Other DNA sequences in the same sample also yield this CDR3. This chain joins TRBV7-2 and TRBJ2-3; D remains unclear. V lost 1 base to trimming and J lost 6 bases, with 5 bases between them. The germline V gene has CDR1 SGHTA and CDR2 FQGNSA. This CDR3 has 12 amino acids. The CDR3 DNA reads as TGTGCCAGCAGCTTAGGGCGGGATACGCAGTATTTT. As protein: CASSLGRDTQYF.

The genes are TRBV7-9 and TRBJ2-2; TRBD1 might be the D (6 bases). V shed 3 bases and J shed 0 bases, with 20 bases lying between them. The CDR3 extends over 19 amino acids. Germline V gives CDR1 SEHNR, CDR2 FQNEAQ (reference sequence). The CDR3 sequence is CASSFSLLGQTANTGELFF. DNA for the CDR3: TGTGCCAGCAGCTTTAGTTTGCTAGGACAGACCGCGAACACCGGGGAGCTGTTTTTT.

The chain uses TRBV7-9 and TRBJ1-5, with 7 bases matching TRBD1. Germline CDR1 reads SEHNR; CDR2 reads FQNEAQ (reference sequence). This CDR3 spans 13 amino acids. The ends lost 5 bases at V and 9 bases at J; junction bases unmatched: 7. The CDR3 region is CASSPRQGRPQHF. The CDR3 bases are TGTGCCAGCAGCCCCAGACAGGGAAGGCCCCAGCATTTT.

The chain has TRBV5-4 and TRBJ1-1; D remains ambiguous. Trimming cost V 5 bases and J 2 bases, with 13 bases left between them. This CDR3 spans 14 amino acids. The V gene's germline CDR1 is SGHNT and CDR2 YYREEE (reference sequence). CDR3 region: CASSRGLQNTEAFF. The DNA of the CDR3 is TGTGCCAGCAGTCGGGGTCTGCAAAACACTGAAGCTTTCTTT.

This chain connects TRBV4-2 to TRBJ2-3; 7 bases are a match to TRBD2. J was trimmed by 6 bases and V by 4 bases; bases with no gene match: 7. The CDR3 consists of 14 residues. Germline V CDR1 and CDR2: LGHNA, YNFKEQ. CDR3: CASSPGLEADTQYF. The CDR3 DNA reads as TGTGCCAGCAGCCCTGGACTAGAGGCGGATACGCAGTATTTT.

This clone has only one observation. This CDR3 is CSSSGSNEQFF. In DNA form, the CDR3 reads TGCAGCTCTAGCGGGAGCAATGAGCAGTTCTTC. The chain employs TRBV20-1 and TRBJ2-1; 10 bases match TRBD2. This CDR3 is built from 11 residues. Germline CDR1 and CDR2: DFQATT and SNEGSKA (reference sequence).